These 3 T cell receptor beta chains share one sample of origin, sequenced in a study of CD8+CD57+ T cells in acquired aplastic anemia. Profiling that covered TCR beta VDJ and CDR3 relied on genomic DNA as its template. One entry per CDR3 protein results from TCRdb running MiXCR on the reads. The sample contains 42,000 or so distinct CDR3 sequences, about 70% of which appear only once. The specimen was sorted CD4+, CD8+, or CD8+CD57+ T cells (not recorded which) from PBMCs. These receptors were obtained from a human donor in good health, serving as a control.

In this sample, this clonotype turned up once. The chain is built from TRBV2 and TRBJ1-2; a weak D match, TRBD1 (6 bases). The CDR3 has 15 amino acids. Trimming shortened V by 9 bases and J by 7 bases, and 24 bases separated the two germline ends. From germline, CDR1 is SNHLY and CDR2 FYNNEI. The CDR3 coding sequence is TGTGCCAGTAATTCGGCGGGGGGGCCTAGTGGTGGCTACACCTTC. It codes for CASNSAGGPSGGYTF.

CDR3 bases: TGTGCCAGTAGATCGGGACAGCCGATCGCTGAAGCTTTCTTT. Translating gives CASRSGQPIAEAFF. The rearrangement uses TRBV19 and TRBJ1-1, with 7 bases aligning to TRBD1. Trimming at V came to 6 bases and at J to 6 bases, leaving 10 bases not matched to a gene. CDR3 size: 14 residues. Germline-derived CDR1 and CDR2 are LNHDA and SQIVND (reference sequence). Combining the CDR3 with reference TRBV19 and TRBJ1-1 gives the whole variable domain DGGITQSPKYLFRKEGQNVTLSCEQNLNHDAMYWYRQDPGQGLRLIYYSQIVNDFQKGDIAEGYSVSREKKESFPLTVTSAQKNPTAFYLCASRSGQPIAEAFFGQGTRLTVV.

This chain connects TRBV15 to TRBJ1-1; a weak D match, TRBD1 (6 bases). The CDR3 is made up of 14 amino acids. Germline V gene data show CDR1 as LNHNV and CDR2 as YYDKDF (reference sequence). The V gene lost 7 bases and the J gene lost 3 bases, with 15 bases spanning the gap. CDR3 sequence reads: CATTLIRGDTEAFF. The CDR3 nucleotides are TGTGCCACCACCCTAATAAGGGGGGACACTGAAGCTTTCTTT.